This T cell receptor (beta chain) came from a study of T cells in localized non-small cell lung cancer (dated by TCRdb to 2019 to 2021). Background on the whole study: T cell repertoires of 200 to 250 early-stage NSCLC patients were analyzed, with tumors being compared against uninvolved tumor-adjacent lungs. The cohort comprised 200 to 300 treatment-naïve NSCLC patients with resected, localized lung tumors. Of the NSCLC patients, 129 were male and around 99 were female, and the mean age was roughly 61 years.

Summary of the overall study and its limitations: Multi-region tumor sequencing was not performed, so intratumor heterogeneity could not be excluded. Longer overall survival was associated with higher T cell density in blood, whereas shorter survival was associated with higher clonality in adjacent lung. A median of approximately 62 of the top 100 tumor clones turned up in the paired uninvolved adjacent lung, and about 28 of those clones also ranked among the top 100 of that same adjacent lung. The highest T cell clonality was observed in uninvolved tumor-adjacent lung, where clonality exceeded that of tumor, suggesting that antigenic responses were more focused in uninvolved tumor-adjacent lung. Because of the exploratory design, TCR variables were selected using unadjusted p-values without false-discovery rate correction.

At diagnosis, tumor, uninvolved tumor-adjacent lung and peripheral blood were collected and then preserved as a mix of FFPE and fresh-frozen material. For TCR repertoire profiling, blood samples were analyzed in the form of peripheral blood mononuclear cells. The immunoSEQ Assay was used to sequence TCR beta CDR3 regions from DNA. The paper's processing steps were these. To compute T cell density, TCR beta template counts were normalized to usable DNA, which was estimated by amplifying housekeeping genes. Richness was estimated with the preseqR package, extrapolating to 400,000 templates for PBMC samples and 120,000 templates for tissue samples. Clonality was calculated as one minus Pielou's evenness. To identify tissue-enriched TCRs, differential abundance testing was run on productive amino-acid clonotypes with a minimum total count of 5 and an alpha of 0.1. The Jaccard Index and the Morisita Overlap Index were used to measure how much the repertoires overlapped between compartments. TCR beta CDR3s were clustered by GLIPH together with public tetramer-defined viral CDR3s, and at least three viral sequences plus V-gene enrichment were required for viral motifs. The source is immuneACCESS, and TCRdb retained only in-frame sequences with V and J called. Part of the clones is not carried over; for the studies checked, unresolved V genes explain less than half of this, and the remainder is unexplained. V and J calls and clone size come straight from that table; D and trimming were deduced from the DNA. Counted in this sample were roughly 35,000 clones; about 92% of them appeared once. The ten largest clones represent 2.1% of the sample.

The CDR3 numbers 17 residues from cysteine through phenylalanine. The retained sequence is limited to the CDR3, 51 bases, with the frame set at the first base. Trimming accounts for 6 bases at V and 2 bases at J, while the number of junction bases matched to no gene is 8. CDR1 MNHNS and CDR2 SASEGT are derived from the germline V gene. Regarding this clone: Its binding antigen is unknown. Within one base of it there is no much larger clone, and no base qualities were kept.

The sample consisted of peripheral blood, taken before any cancer treatment. This receptor chain uses TRBV6-1 and TRBJ2-1; 12 central nucleotides agree with TRBD2. The TCR was taken from a female donor over 55 with stage I lung adenocarcinoma. CDR3 region: CASREPTSGGPYNEQFF. The bases are TGTGCCAGCAGGGAACCTACTAGCGGGGGGCCCTACAATGAGCAGTTCTTC.